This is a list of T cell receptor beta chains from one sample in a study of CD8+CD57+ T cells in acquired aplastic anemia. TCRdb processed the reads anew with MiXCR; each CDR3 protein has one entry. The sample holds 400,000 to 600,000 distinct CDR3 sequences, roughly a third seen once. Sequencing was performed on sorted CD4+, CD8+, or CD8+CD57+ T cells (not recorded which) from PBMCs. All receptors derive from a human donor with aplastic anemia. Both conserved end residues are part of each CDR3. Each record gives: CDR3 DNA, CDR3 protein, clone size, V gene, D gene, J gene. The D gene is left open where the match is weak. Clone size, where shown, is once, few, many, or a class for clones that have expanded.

TGTGCCAGCAGTTCCGTCCGGCCCCATGGGCATGAGCAGTTCTTC | CASSSVRPHGHEQFF | many | TRBV2 | - | TRBJ2-1
TGTGCCAGCAGCAGGACAGGGAAGTCTTATAGCAATCAGCCCCAGCATTTT | CASSRTGKSYSNQPQHF | few | TRBV27 | TRBD1 | TRBJ1-5
TGTGCCATCAGTCACCAGGCCTCGGATGGCTACACCTTC | CAISHQASDGYTF | - | TRBV10-3 | - | TRBJ1-2
TGTGCCACCAGCAGAGAGGACAGGGCAGGCCAGCCCCAGTACTTC | CATSREDRAGQPQYF | - | TRBV15 | TRBD1 | TRBJ2-5
TGTGCCATCAGTGACAGTTTGCAAGAGACCCAGTACTTC | CAISDSLQETQYF | many | TRBV10-3 | - | TRBJ2-5
TGCAGTGCTACTCCGGGACAGGGGTCGCGAGCTTTCTTT | CSATPGQGSRAFF | - | TRBV20-1 | TRBD1 | TRBJ1-1
TGCAGTGCTGTACTCAACTATGGCTACACCTTC | CSAVLNYGYTF | - | TRBV20-1 | - | TRBJ1-2
TGTGCCAGCAGCCAAGTTAGCGGGGGGCTAAGCACAGATACGCAGTATTTT | CASSQVSGGLSTDTQYF | few | TRBV3-1 | TRBD2 | TRBJ2-3
TGCGCCAGCAGCTTAGGTTTTTTGGGAACAGCTGGAAACACCATATATTTT | CASSLGFLGTAGNTIYF | few | TRBV5-1 | - | TRBJ1-3
TGTGCCAGCAGGCCAAGACAGGGGGCACGAGAGACCCAGTACTTC | CASRPRQGARETQYF | - | TRBV10-3 | TRBD1 | TRBJ2-5
TGTGCCAGCAGCTTATTAGCGGGGATCGACGAGCAGTACTTC | CASSLLAGIDEQYF | - | TRBV7-2 | TRBD2 | TRBJ2-7
TGTGCCACTAGAATGGATAGCAATCAGCCCCAGCATTTT | CATRMDSNQPQHF | - | TRBV15 | - | TRBJ1-5
TGTGCCACCAGTGATACTAGCGTTGGGAACACCGGGGAGCTGTTTTTT | CATSDTSVGNTGELFF | - | TRBV24-1 | TRBD2 | TRBJ2-2
TGTGCCAGCAGGCGGACTAGCGGGGGGTACCAAGAGACCCAGTACTTC | CASRRTSGGYQETQYF | - | TRBV6-1 | TRBD2 | TRBJ2-5
TGCAGTTACTCGACAGGACATGGCTACACCTTC | CSYSTGHGYTF | - | TRBV20-1 | - | TRBJ1-2
TGTGCCAGTAGAGATGCAGCATACTCCTATGGCTACACCTTC | CASRDAAYSYGYTF | many | TRBV19 | - | TRBJ1-2
TGCAGTGCTAGAGGGGCGGCCTCCTACAATGAGCAGTTCTTC | CSARGAASYNEQFF | - | TRBV20-1 | - | TRBJ2-1
TGTGCCAGCAGCTTAGTAGCCCCCCCCAGCTCAGATACGCAGTATTTT | CASSLVAPPSSDTQYF | few | TRBV11-2 | - | TRBJ2-3
TGTGCCAGCAGGGATTGGGGTTCTGAGAGCACAGATACGCAGTATTTT | CASRDWGSESTDTQYF | - | TRBV10-3 | - | TRBJ2-3
TGTGCCAGCAGTGTGACTAGCGGGGGTAGCACAGATACGCAGTATTTT | CASSVTSGGSTDTQYF | - | TRBV25-1 | TRBD2 | TRBJ2-3
TGTGCCAGCAGTTTATCTTTAGAGAACACTGAAGCTTTCTTT | CASSLSLENTEAFF | few | TRBV12-3/TRBV12-4 | - | TRBJ1-1
TGCGCCAGCAGCCATCCCGGGACAGCCTCCTACGAGCGGTACTTC | CASSHPGTASYERYF | - | TRBV4-3 | TRBD1 | TRBJ2-7
TGTGCCAGCAGCCAAGAAGAGGGGCTGGATCAGCCCCAGCATTTT | CASSQEEGLDQPQHF | - | TRBV3-1 | - | TRBJ1-5
TGTGCCAGTTCCCGGGACAGGGAGGACACTGAAGCTTTCTTT | CASSRDREDTEAFF | - | TRBV2 | TRBD1 | TRBJ1-1
TGTGCCATCAGTGCAGGGCGGGATACGCAGTATTTT | CAISAGRDTQYF | many | TRBV10-3 | - | TRBJ2-3
TGTGCCAGCAGCTTAGATCATCTAGCGGGACAAGAGACCCAGTACTTC | CASSLDHLAGQETQYF | few | TRBV11-2 | TRBD2 | TRBJ2-5
TGTGCCACCAAGCGGGACGCGAACAATGAGCAGTTCTTC | CATKRDANNEQFF | many | TRBV2 | TRBD2 | TRBJ2-1
TGCAGTGCTAGAGGTTTTTTGGGCGGAACAGATACGCAGTATTTT | CSARGFLGGTDTQYF | - | TRBV20-1 | - | TRBJ2-3